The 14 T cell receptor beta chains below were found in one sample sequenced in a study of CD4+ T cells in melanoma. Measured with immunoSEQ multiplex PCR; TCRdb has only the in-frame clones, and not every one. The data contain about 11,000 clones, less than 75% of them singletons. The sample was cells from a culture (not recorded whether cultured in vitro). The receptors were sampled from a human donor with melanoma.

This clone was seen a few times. The CDR3 is CASRVTYSPGNTIYF. CDR3 DNA sequence: TGTGCCAGCAGAGTTACGTACAGTCCGGGAAACACCATATATTTT. The chain combines TRBV6-6 with TRBJ1-3; D call uncertain. Germline assignment: CDR1 MNHNY and CDR2 SVGAGI (reference sequence). V was trimmed by 6 bases and J by 4 bases, leaving 16 bases between them. The CDR3 is 15 residues long.

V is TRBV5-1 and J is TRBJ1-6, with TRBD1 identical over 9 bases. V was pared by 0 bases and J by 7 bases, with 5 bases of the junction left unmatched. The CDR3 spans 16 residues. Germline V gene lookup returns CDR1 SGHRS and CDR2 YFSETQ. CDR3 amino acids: CASSLGTGTGNSPLHF. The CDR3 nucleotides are TGCGCCAGCAGCTTGGGGACCGGGACAGGGAATTCACCCCTCCACTTT.

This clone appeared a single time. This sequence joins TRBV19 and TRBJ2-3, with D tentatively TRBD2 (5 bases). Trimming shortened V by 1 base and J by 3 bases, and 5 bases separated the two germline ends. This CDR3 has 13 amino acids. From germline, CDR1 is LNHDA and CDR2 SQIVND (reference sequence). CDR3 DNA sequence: TGTGCCAGTAGTATAGGAGGGACAGATACGCAGTATTTT. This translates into CASSIGGTDTQYF.

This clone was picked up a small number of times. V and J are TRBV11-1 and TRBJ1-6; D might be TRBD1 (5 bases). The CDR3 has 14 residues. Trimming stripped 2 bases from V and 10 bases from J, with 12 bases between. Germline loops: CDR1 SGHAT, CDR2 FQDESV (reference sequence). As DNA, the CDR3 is TGTGCCAGCAGCTTACAGGGTCGGCGGTCACCCCTCCACTTT. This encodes CASSLQGRRSPLHF.

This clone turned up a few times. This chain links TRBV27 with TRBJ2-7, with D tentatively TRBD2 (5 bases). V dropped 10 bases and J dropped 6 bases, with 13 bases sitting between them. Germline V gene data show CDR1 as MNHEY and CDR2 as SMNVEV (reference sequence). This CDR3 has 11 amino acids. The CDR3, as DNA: TGTGCCAACACGAGCGAGGGCGAGCAGTACTTC. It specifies CANTSEGEQYF.

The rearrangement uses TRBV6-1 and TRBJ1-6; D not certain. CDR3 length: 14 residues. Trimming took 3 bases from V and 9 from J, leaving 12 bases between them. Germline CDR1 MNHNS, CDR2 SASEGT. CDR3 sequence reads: CASSDQTGISPLHF. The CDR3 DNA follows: TGTGCCAGCAGTGATCAGACGGGGATTTCACCCCTCCACTTT.

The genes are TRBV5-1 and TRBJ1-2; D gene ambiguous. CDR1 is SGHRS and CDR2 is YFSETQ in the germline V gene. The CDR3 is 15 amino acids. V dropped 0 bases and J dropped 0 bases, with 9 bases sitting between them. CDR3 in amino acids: CASSLAPPTNYGYTF. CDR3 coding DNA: TGCGCCAGCAGCTTGGCCCCCCCGACTAACTATGGCTACACCTTC.

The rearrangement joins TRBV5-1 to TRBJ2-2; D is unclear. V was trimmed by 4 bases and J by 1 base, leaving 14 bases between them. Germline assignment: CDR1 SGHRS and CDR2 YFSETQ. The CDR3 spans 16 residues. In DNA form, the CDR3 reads TGCGCCAGCAGCCGTGAGTACAGATTGAACACCGGGGAGCTGTTTTTT. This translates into CASSREYRLNTGELFF.

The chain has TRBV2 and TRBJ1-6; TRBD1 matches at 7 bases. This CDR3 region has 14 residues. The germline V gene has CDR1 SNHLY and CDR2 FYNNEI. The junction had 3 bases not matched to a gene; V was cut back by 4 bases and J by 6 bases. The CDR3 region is CASSGGGSNSPLHF. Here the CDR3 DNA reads TGTGCCAGCAGTGGAGGGGGCTCTAATTCACCCCTCCACTTT.

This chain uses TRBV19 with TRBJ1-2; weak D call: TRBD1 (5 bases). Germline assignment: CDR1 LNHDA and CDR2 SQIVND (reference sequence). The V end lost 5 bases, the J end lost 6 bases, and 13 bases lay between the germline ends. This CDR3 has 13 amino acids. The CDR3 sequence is CASSSGVTHGYTF. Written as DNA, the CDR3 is TGTGCCAGTAGTTCGGGGGTTACGCATGGCTACACCTTC.

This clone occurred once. Written as DNA, the CDR3 is TGTGCCAGCAGCTTAGCAGGAACGTACGAGCAGTACTTC. Its translation: CASSLAGTYEQYF. The chain is built from TRBV13 and TRBJ2-7; D unresolved. CDR1 PRHDT and CDR2 FYEKMQ come from the germline V gene (reference sequence). The germline V and J ends were trimmed by 1 base and 4 bases, with 8 bases remaining between them. This CDR3 is built from 13 residues.

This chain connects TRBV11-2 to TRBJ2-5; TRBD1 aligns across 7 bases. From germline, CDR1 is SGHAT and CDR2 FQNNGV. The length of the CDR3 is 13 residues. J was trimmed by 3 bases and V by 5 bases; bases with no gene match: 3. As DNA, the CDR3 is TGTGCCAGCAGCCCGACAGGGAAAGAGACCCAGTACTTC. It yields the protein CASSPTGKETQYF.

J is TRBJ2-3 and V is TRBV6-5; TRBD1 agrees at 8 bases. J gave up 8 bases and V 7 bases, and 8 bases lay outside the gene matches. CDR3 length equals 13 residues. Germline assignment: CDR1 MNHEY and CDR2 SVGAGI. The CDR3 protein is CASTDRGQGTQYF. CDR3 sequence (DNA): TGTGCCAGCACCGACAGGGGCCAAGGTACGCAGTATTTT.

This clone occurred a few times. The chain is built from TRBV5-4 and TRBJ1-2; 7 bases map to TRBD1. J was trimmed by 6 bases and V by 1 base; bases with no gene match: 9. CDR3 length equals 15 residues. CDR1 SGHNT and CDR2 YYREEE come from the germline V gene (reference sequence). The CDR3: CASSLTGKGADGYTF. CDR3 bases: TGTGCCAGCAGCTTGACGGGGAAGGGGGCAGATGGCTACACCTTC.